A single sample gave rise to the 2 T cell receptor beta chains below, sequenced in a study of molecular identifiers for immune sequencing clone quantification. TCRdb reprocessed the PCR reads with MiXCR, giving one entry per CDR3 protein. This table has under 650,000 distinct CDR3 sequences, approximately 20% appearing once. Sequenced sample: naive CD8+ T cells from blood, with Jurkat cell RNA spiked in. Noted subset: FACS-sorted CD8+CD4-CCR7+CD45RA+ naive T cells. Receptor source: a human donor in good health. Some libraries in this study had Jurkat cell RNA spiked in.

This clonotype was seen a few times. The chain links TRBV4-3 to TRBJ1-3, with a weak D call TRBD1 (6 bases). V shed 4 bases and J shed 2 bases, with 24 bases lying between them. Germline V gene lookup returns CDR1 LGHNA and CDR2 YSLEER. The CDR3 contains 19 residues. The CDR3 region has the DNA TGCGCCAGCAGCCCCGCCGGGACACCGTCGTTGGATACTGGAAACACCATATATTTT. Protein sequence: CASSPAGTPSLDTGNTIYF.

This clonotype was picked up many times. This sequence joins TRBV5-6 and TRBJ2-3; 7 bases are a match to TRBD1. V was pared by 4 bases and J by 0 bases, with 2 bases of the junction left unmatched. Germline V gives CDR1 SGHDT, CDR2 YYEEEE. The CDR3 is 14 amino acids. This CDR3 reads CASSQGQSTDTQYF. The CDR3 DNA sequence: TGTGCCAGCAGCCAGGGACAGAGCACAGATACGCAGTATTTT.